These 29 T cell receptor beta chains originate from one sample sequenced in a study of T cell repertoires in cytomegalovirus infection. From the reads, TCRdb called clonotypes with MiXCR, one entry per CDR3 protein. The sample lists around 230,000 distinct CDR3 sequences; under 8.5% were seen once. Source material: PBMCs. All receptors derive from a human donor in good health (CMV status not recorded). Some clones in this sample may be carry-over from other donors' samples.

This clonotype was observed at least ten times. The gene calls are TRBV5-1 and TRBJ1-1; no firm D call. Germline V lookup: CDR1 SGHRS, CDR2 YFSETQ. The CDR3 consists of 17 residues. V was trimmed by 4 bases and J by 1 base, leaving 20 bases between them. The CDR3 coding sequence is TGCGCCAGCAGCCGCTCGTCGGGCGGGAGATGGAACACTGAAGCTTTCTTT. Encoded protein: CASSRSSGGRWNTEAFF. Based on the CDR3 plus reference TRBV5-1 and TRBJ1-1, the full variable domain is KAGVTQTPRYLIKTRGQQVTLSCSPISGHRSVSWYQQTPGQGLQFLFEYFSETQRNKGNFPGRFSGRQFSNSRSEMNVSTLELGDSALYLCASSRSSGGRWNTEAFFGQGTRLTVV.

This clonotype was seen ten or more times. The J gene is TRBJ2-4, the V gene TRBV7-9, with D perhaps TRBD2 (5 bases). Between the trimmed V and J ends, which lost 1 base and 0 bases, there was a span of 19 bases. In germline, CDR1 is SEHNR, CDR2 FQNEAQ (reference sequence). The CDR3 loop spans 19 amino acids. As DNA, the CDR3 is TGTGCCAGCAGCTTAGAAGGGAGCCCGCCTCCCTTAGCCAAAAACATTCAGTACTTC. It encodes CASSLEGSPPPLAKNIQYF.

At least ten counts were recorded for this clonotype. The chain is built from TRBV20-1 and TRBJ1-5; tentatively, D is TRBD1 (6 bases). The germline V and J ends were trimmed by 4 bases and 5 bases, with 18 bases remaining between them. CDR1 DFQATT and CDR2 SNEGSKA come from the germline V gene (reference sequence). The CDR3 totals 15 residues. The CDR3 loop is CSANRGGLDYQPQHF. The CDR3 nucleotides are TGCAGTGCTAATAGAGGGGGTCTTGATTATCAGCCCCAGCATTTT.

Ten or more counts support this clonotype. The chain joins TRBV4-1 to TRBJ2-3; D is unresolved. The V gene lost 1 base and the J gene lost 0 bases, with 8 bases spanning the gap. CDR3 size: 15 residues. The V gene's germline CDR1 is MGHRA and CDR2 YSYEKL. The CDR3 region has the DNA TGCGCCAGCAGCCAAGTGTACAGTAGCACAGATACGCAGTATTTT. This encodes CASSQVYSSTDTQYF.

This clonotype has at least ten counts. The rearrangement uses TRBV2 and TRBJ1-2; the D gene is possibly TRBD1 (6 bases). With 1 base removed from V and 12 bases from J, the gap between germline ends came to 12 bases. The CDR3 covers 12 residues. From germline, CDR1 is SNHLY and CDR2 FYNNEI. The CDR3 region has the DNA TGTGCCAGCAGTGAAGGGACAGCGGTCGACACCTTC. Amino acid sequence: CASSEGTAVDTF.

This clonotype was recorded many times. The chain combines TRBV20-1 with TRBJ1-2; D gene ambiguous. CDR3 size: 14 residues. Germline V gives CDR1 DFQATT, CDR2 SNEGSKA (reference sequence). V was cut by 0 bases and J by 5 bases, with 13 bases left in between. For the CDR3, the DNA is TGCAGTGCTAGAGACATAATCTCGGGGTATGGCTACACCTTC. Amino acid sequence: CSARDIISGYGYTF.

Here the CDR3 DNA reads TGCAGTGCTAGGGGCGGGGGGGCCGACGAGCAGTACTTC. Translating gives CSARGGGADEQYF. This chain links TRBV20-1 with TRBJ2-7; 9 nucleotides agree with TRBD2. Germline V CDR1 and CDR2: DFQATT, SNEGSKA (reference sequence). The CDR3 has 13 residues. The J segment lost 5 bases and the V segment lost 3 bases, leaving 5 bases of the junction unmatched.

This clonotype was counted many times. The V gene is TRBV7-2, the J gene TRBJ2-7; 9 bases match TRBD2. The CDR3 runs to 15 residues. Trimming at V came to 5 bases and at J to 2 bases, leaving 7 bases not matched to a gene. Germline V gives CDR1 SGHTA, CDR2 FQGNSA. The CDR3 nucleotides are TGTGCCAGCAGCGAAGAAGCGGGGGGCCCCTACGAGCAGTACTTC. This gives the protein CASSEEAGGPYEQYF.

This clonotype was picked up many times. V gene TRBV12-3 or TRBV12-4 combines with J gene TRBJ1-5, with D maybe TRBD1 (5 bases). The CDR3 loop spans 14 amino acids. V was pared by 6 bases and J by 10 bases, with 19 bases between. This chain's CDR3 is CASSLTGDVKPQHF. CDR3 coding DNA: TGTGCCAGCAGCCTGACCGGGGACGTGAAACCCCAGCATTTT.

This clonotype came up many times. J is TRBJ2-1 and V is TRBV7-9, with 9 positions matching TRBD2. Unmatched junction bases numbered 7, after V lost 3 bases and J lost 1 base. Germline V CDR1 and CDR2: SEHNR, FQNEAQ (reference sequence). The CDR3 is made up of 17 amino acids. The CDR3 DNA reads as TGTGCCAGCAGCTTGGGGGAAGCGGGGGGATCCTACAATGAGCAGTTCTTC. Its protein product is CASSLGEAGGSYNEQFF.

This clonotype was observed many times. CDR3 DNA sequence: TGTGCCAGCAGCTTGGTGGGGGGGGGCCAGAATGAGCAGTTCTTC. Its protein is CASSLVGGGQNEQFF. The chain combines TRBV5-8 with TRBJ2-1; D perhaps matches TRBD2 (7 bases). The V and J ends lost 0 bases and 7 bases respectively, with 14 bases between them. The CDR3 extends over 15 amino acids. Germline loops: CDR1 SGHTS, CDR2 YDEGEE.

This clonotype was found a few times. The gene calls are TRBV20-1 and TRBJ1-5, with D possibly being TRBD1 (5 bases). CDR3 length: 15 residues. CDR1 and CDR2 from the germline V gene are DFQATT and SNEGSKA (reference sequence). V was shortened by 0 bases and J by 4 bases, with 13 bases between the two germline ends. The CDR3 DNA is TGCAGTGCTAGAGATCATAGTTCAGGGAATCAGCCCCAGCATTTT. Encoded protein: CSARDHSSGNQPQHF.

This clonotype has ten or more counts. This chain uses TRBV6-4 with TRBJ2-1, with 12 nucleotides matching TRBD2. Per germline, CDR1 MRHNA and CDR2 SNTAGT. Losses at the gene ends were 3 bases for V and 8 bases for J; bases not matched to a gene: 5. The CDR3 contains 15 residues. CDR3 protein: CASSETSGGGDEQFF. CDR3 bases: TGTGCCAGCAGTGAGACTAGCGGGGGCGGAGATGAGCAGTTCTTC.

Comment on this clonotype: The germline gene is not matched at one end of the junction; a read error may be the cause. CDR3 bases: TGTGCCAGCAGCCTAGCGGGACAGGGGGCAGCTGAGCAGTTCTTC. The encoded protein is CASSLAGQGAAEQFF. V is TRBV7-9 and J is TRBJ2-1, with 12 nucleotides matching TRBD1. Germline V lookup: CDR1 SEHNR, CDR2 FQNEAQ (reference sequence). CDR3 length equals 15 residues.

Many counts were recorded for this clonotype. This sequence joins TRBV4-1 and TRBJ2-3, with no clear D. Looked up from germline, CDR1 is MGHRA and CDR2 is YSYEKL. Trimming took 0 bases from V and 5 from J, leaving 3 bases between them. The CDR3 is made up of 12 amino acids. CDR3 coding DNA: TGCGCCAGCAGCCAAGATTTAGATACGCAGTATTTT. Amino acids: CASSQDLDTQYF.

This clonotype has ten or more counts. The chain employs TRBV27 and TRBJ1-1, with a possible D match to TRBD1 (6 bases). The ends were cut back, 5 bases at V and 8 bases at J, with 15 bases in the middle. This CDR3 region has 13 residues. CDR1 MNHEY and CDR2 SMNVEV come from the germline V gene (reference sequence). Here the CDR3 DNA reads TGTGCCAGCAGTAGCAACGGGGGGGCGGAAGCTTTCTTT. Amino acid sequence: CASSSNGGAEAFF.

The rearrangement links TRBV25-1 to TRBJ2-2; the D is unclear. This CDR3 comprises 13 residues. CDR1 and CDR2 from the germline V gene are MGHDK and SYGVNS. The ends were cut back, 6 bases at V and 4 bases at J, with 9 bases in the middle. CDR3 residues: CASSTATTGELFF. As DNA, the CDR3 is TGTGCCAGCAGCACAGCGACCACCGGGGAGCTGTTTTTT.

This clonotype was seen repeatedly, ten times or more. V and J are TRBV7-8 and TRBJ1-2, with D unresolved. Per germline, CDR1 SGHVS and CDR2 FQNEAQ. V lost 2 bases, J lost 6 bases, and 25 bases lay in between. CDR3 length equals 18 residues. This CDR3 reads CASSLIRTDGRFLDGYTF. The DNA of the CDR3 is TGTGCCAGCAGCTTAATCCGGACGGATGGTCGTTTTCTGGATGGCTACACCTTC.

This clonotype showed up many times. The chain is built from TRBV6-1 and TRBJ1-1, with D possibly matching TRBD1 (5 bases). Trimming removed 3 bases from V and 0 bases from J, with 11 bases in between. The germline V gene has CDR1 MNHNS and CDR2 SASEGT. The CDR3 is made up of 15 amino acids. CDR3 amino acids: CASSDPGIMNTEAFF. The CDR3 DNA reads TGTGCCAGCAGTGACCCAGGGATCATGAACACTGAAGCTTTCTTT.

Comments on this clonotype: The CDR3 does not close with the conserved phenylalanine or tryptophan, likely indicating a read error. V is TRBV4-1 and J is TRBJ2-7; 7 bases fit TRBD1. CDR3 length: 14 residues. Germline CDR1 is MGHRA and CDR2 is YSYEKL. In nucleotides, the CDR3 is TGCGCCAGCCGCCAAGTAGGACAGGATGACGAGCAGTACTCC. Amino acids: CASRQVGQDDEQYS.

This clonotype has just a few counts. The CDR3 does not end in the conserved phenylalanine or tryptophan, so this is likely a read error. The V call is TRBV6-5, the J call TRBJ2-5; D is unresolved. CDR1 and CDR2 (germline): MNHEY, SVGAGI. Between the trimmed V and J ends, which lost 5 bases and 5 bases, there was a span of 12 bases. The CDR3 consists of 13 residues. CDR3 coding DNA: TGTGCCAGCAGTCCGGGCGTCTGGGAGACCCAGTACTCC. Its translation: CASSPGVWETQYS.

This clonotype was counted ten times or more. The rearrangement uses TRBV20-1 and TRBJ2-1; TRBD1 matches 8 bases. V gave up 0 bases and J gave up 1 base; unmatched junction bases: 5. Germline V gene lookup returns CDR1 DFQATT and CDR2 SNEGSKA (reference sequence). This CDR3 contains 16 residues. The CDR3 coding sequence is TGCAGTGCTAGAGACCCGACAGGGGATTCCTACAATGAGCAGTTCTTC. Translated: CSARDPTGDSYNEQFF.

This clonotype turned up a few times. This chain links TRBV3-1 with TRBJ2-7; 11 bases match TRBD1. There are 15 residues in the CDR3. Per germline, CDR1 LGHDT and CDR2 YNNKEL (reference sequence). With 1 base clipped from V and 4 bases from J, the junction kept 3 bases outside the gene matches. CDR3 sequence (DNA): TGTGCCAGCAGCCAAGGGACAGGGGGCTGGTACGAGCAGTACTTC. Its translation: CASSQGTGGWYEQYF.

This clonotype was detected many times. The rearrangement links TRBV6-5 to TRBJ1-3; D remains ambiguous. Trimming took off 0 bases at V and 4 bases at J, with 13 bases between the two ends. The CDR3 runs to 16 residues. Germline loops: CDR1 MNHEY, CDR2 SVGAGI. This CDR3 reads CASSYSSIGLGNTIYF. The CDR3 DNA reads TGTGCCAGCAGTTACTCGAGTATCGGACTGGGAAACACCATATATTTT.

This clonotype was observed a single time. The chain carries TRBV5-6 and TRBJ2-3; no definite D call. V dropped 0 bases and J dropped 6 bases, with 8 bases sitting between them. The CDR3 totals 13 residues. Germline V gives CDR1 SGHDT, CDR2 YYEEEE. The CDR3 DNA reads TGTGCCAGCAGCTTGGGGTTGACGGATACGCAGTATTTT. Encoded protein: CASSLGLTDTQYF.

This clonotype has ten or more counts. The chain couples TRBV7-9 to TRBJ1-6; 7 bases match TRBD1. Losses at the gene ends were 4 bases for V and 9 bases for J; bases not matched to a gene: 12. CDR3 length equals 16 residues. Per the germline V gene, CDR1 is SEHNR and CDR2 is FQNEAQ (reference sequence). In DNA form, the CDR3 reads TGTGCCAGCAGCTCCCCGGAAGCAGGGGGGAGTTCACCCCTCCACTTT. This translates into CASSSPEAGGSSPLHF.

This clonotype came up many times. The chain combines TRBV2 with TRBJ1-1; 11 bases are a match to TRBD1. Trimming took 4 bases from V and 6 from J; bases not matched to a gene: 10. The CDR3 is 16 amino acids. Germline V gene data show CDR1 as SNHLY and CDR2 as FYNNEI. The CDR3 reads CASSGQDRGLGAEAFF. DNA for the CDR3: TGTGCCAGCAGTGGTCAGGACAGGGGGCTGGGGGCTGAAGCTTTCTTT.

This clonotype occurred many times. This chain links TRBV2 with TRBJ1-5, with unresolved D. This CDR3 is built from 14 residues. Germline CDR1 and CDR2: SNHLY and FYNNEI. Trimming left V 2 bases short and J 4 bases short, with 9 bases between. The CDR3 nucleotides read TGTGCCAGCAGTGAACAGTTTGGGAATCAGCCCCAGCATTTT. Amino acid sequence: CASSEQFGNQPQHF.

This clonotype came up a few times. The rearrangement links TRBV6-5 to TRBJ2-1; 8 bases agree with TRBD1. V lost 5 bases, J lost 7 bases, and 19 bases stayed unmatched. Germline loops: CDR1 MNHEY, CDR2 SVGAGI. The CDR3 spans 18 residues. The CDR3 DNA is TGTGCCAGCAGTCCAGACCCAGGGGGCCACCTACCCCCTAATGAGCAGTTCTTC. Protein product: CASSPDPGGHLPPNEQFF.